Shown below are 10 T cell receptor beta chains from a single sample sequenced in a study of T cell responses to AZD1222 COVID-19 vaccine. Assay: immunoSEQ multiplex PCR; the TCRdb copy retains only in-frame clones and omits some. The sample holds approximately 140,000 clones, about 93% seen once. Sequencing used peripheral blood, obtained on day 0 of AZD1222 vaccination. The source of these receptors is an adult in good health.

The chain recombines TRBV3-1 (or the pseudogene TRBV3-2) with TRBJ2-3; perhaps TRBD1 as D (6 bases). V was trimmed by 4 bases and J by 4 bases, leaving 9 bases between them. This CDR3 contains 13 residues. The V gene's germline CDR1 is LGHDT and CDR2 YNNKEL (reference sequence). CDR3 amino acids: CASSLGTPDTQYF. CDR3 coding DNA: TGTGCCAGCAGCCTCGGGACACCAGATACGCAGTATTTT.

Notes on this clone: The same CDR3 is also encoded by other DNA sequences in this sample. DNA for the CDR3: TGTGCCAGCTCACCAGGTACAACTAATGAAAAACTGTTTTTT. Protein sequence: CASSPGTTNEKLFF. The J gene is TRBJ1-4, the V gene TRBV18; D is ambiguous. The CDR3 sequence is 14 residues long. CDR1 KGHSH and CDR2 LQKENI come from the germline V gene. V lost 2 bases and J 0 bases, leaving 4 bases between the germline ends. Filled out from reference TRBV18 and TRBJ1-4, the complete variable domain reads NAGVMQNPRHLVRRRGQEARLRCSPMKGHSHVYWYRQLPEEGLKFMVYLQKENIIDESGMPKERFSAEFPKEGPSILRIQQVVRGDSAAYFCASSPGTTNEKLFFGSGTQLSVL.

V and J are TRBV6-5 and TRBJ1-1, with 7 bases matching TRBD1. Germline V gives CDR1 MNHEY, CDR2 SVGAGI. The V segment lost 5 bases and the J segment 4 bases; nucleotides outside the gene matches: 4. The CDR3 is 13 amino acids. CDR3 in amino acids: CASSTSGGTEAFF. In DNA form, the CDR3 reads TGTGCCAGCAGTACCTCAGGGGGCACTGAAGCTTTCTTT.

The rearrangement uses TRBV2 and TRBJ1-5; D is undetermined. Trimming stripped 7 bases from V and 0 bases from J, with 7 bases between. The germline V gene has CDR1 SNHLY and CDR2 FYNNEI. There are 13 residues in the CDR3. The CDR3: CASNGVSNQPQHF. The CDR3 DNA follows: TGTGCCAGCAATGGGGTTAGCAATCAGCCCCAGCATTTT.

This chain connects TRBV27 to TRBJ2-1; 8 positions agree with TRBD2. V was pared by 6 bases and J by 5 bases, with 9 bases of the junction left unmatched. The CDR3 is made up of 15 amino acids. CDR1 and CDR2 (germline): MNHEY, SMNVEV (reference sequence). The CDR3 DNA follows: TGTGCCAGCAGGCTACTTGCGGGAGGACACAATGAGCAGTTCTTC. Its translation: CASRLLAGGHNEQFF.

The chain recombines TRBV19 with TRBJ1-1; possible D gene TRBD1, 5 bases. The CDR3 is made up of 13 amino acids. With 6 bases removed from V and 6 bases from J, the gap between germline ends came to 14 bases. The germline CDR1 and CDR2 sequences are LNHDA and SQIVND (reference sequence). This chain's CDR3 is CASRTQGGSEAFF. For the CDR3, the DNA is TGTGCCAGTAGAACCCAGGGTGGCTCTGAAGCTTTCTTT.

The CDR3, as DNA: TGTGCCAGCAGCTTAACGGCAGGGAAGGACTATGGCTACACCTTC. This sequence encodes CASSLTAGKDYGYTF. This rearrangement joins TRBV7-2 to TRBJ1-2; possibly TRBD1 for D (5 bases). V was cut by 2 bases and J by 3 bases, with 13 bases left in between. The CDR3 is 15 amino acids. CDR1 and CDR2 (germline): SGHTA, FQGNSA.

This clone was seen just once. The chain couples TRBV28 to TRBJ1-2; no clear D. Germline V gene sequence: CDR1 MDHEN, CDR2 SYDVKM. Trimming took off 4 bases at V and 4 bases at J, with 13 bases between the two ends. The CDR3 spans 14 residues. CDR3 bases: TGTGCCAGCAGTTCGCCCGCGATTTCCTATGGCTACACCTTC. It is translated as CASSSPAISYGYTF.

In DNA, the CDR3 is TGTGCCAGTAGTATAGATTGGGCCAGAAACTATGGCTACACCTTC. Translation: CASSIDWARNYGYTF. The chain recombines TRBV19 with TRBJ1-2; D unresolved. CDR1 and CDR2 (germline): LNHDA, SQIVND (reference sequence). Trimming cost V 0 bases and J 2 bases, with 10 bases left between them. The CDR3 spans 15 residues.

The chain uses TRBV20-1 and TRBJ1-1, with D hard to call. The germline CDR1 and CDR2 sequences are DFQATT and SNEGSKA (reference sequence). V was pared by 3 bases and J by 4 bases, with 9 bases between. The length of the CDR3 is 12 residues. In DNA form, the CDR3 reads TGCAGTGCTAGTGGGCTGGGCACTGAAGCTTTCTTT. Translation: CSASGLGTEAFF.